These T cell receptor beta chains were read from a single sample in a study of patients and donors after allogeneic stem cell transplantation. Via MiXCR, TCRdb re-called the RT-PCR reads, giving one row per CDR3 protein. Of about 31,000 distinct CDR3 sequences in the sample, around 7% were seen once. The sample consisted of blood, either unsorted or a sorted T cell fraction (not recorded which). All receptors derive from a human donor who was either an allogeneic HSCT recipient or a stem cell or donor lymphocyte infusion donor (not recorded which). It is not recorded whose cells these are; they may come from a transplant donor. Both conserved end residues are part of each CDR3. The D gene is left open where the match is weak. The size field is filled for only some rows; it gives once, few, many or a size class.

clone_size | d_call | j_call | v_call | cdr3_aa | cdr3_nt
many | TRBD2 | TRBJ2-7 | TRBV3-1 | CASSRAGGSSYEQYF | TGTGCCAGCAGCCGGGCGGGCGGGAGCTCCTACGAGCAGTACTTC
many | TRBD2 | TRBJ2-1 | TRBV28 | CASKSGGGGPYNEQFF | TGTGCCAGCAAATCGGGGGGAGGAGGACCCTACAATGAGCAGTTCTTC
many | . | TRBJ2-4 | TRBV29-1 | CSVAGLGLPKNIQYF | TGCAGCGTTGCAGGGTTGGGGTTACCCAAAAACATTCAGTACTTC
many | . | TRBJ2-1 | TRBV19 | CASSIQPMEQFF | TGTGCCAGTAGTATACAACCAATGGAGCAGTTCTTC
. | TRBD2 | TRBJ2-7 | TRBV18 | CASSPGLAGEQYF | TGTGCCAGCTCACCGGGACTAGCGGGCGAGCAGTACTTC
many | TRBD1 | TRBJ1-1 | TRBV4-3 | CASSQSSGGYTEAFF | TGCGCCAGCAGCCAATCGTCAGGGGGTTACACTGAAGCTTTCTTT
. | TRBD2 | TRBJ2-7 | TRBV19 | CASSPPSGRAPVYEQYF | TGTGCCAGTAGTCCCCCTAGCGGGAGGGCTCCCGTCTACGAGCAGTACTTC
many | TRBD1 | TRBJ1-1 | TRBV7-8 | CASSGTVLNTEAFF | TGTGCCAGCAGTGGGACAGTATTGAACACTGAAGCTTTCTTT
many | TRBD1 | TRBJ1-1 | TRBV29-1 | CSAGQGGDTEAFF | TGCAGCGCCGGACAGGGAGGAGACACTGAAGCTTTCTTT
few | . | TRBJ2-5 | TRBV20-1 | CSARDLLANQETQYF | TGCAGTGCTAGAGATCTGCTAGCGAACCAAGAGACCCAGTACTTC
medium-sized | TRBD2 | TRBJ2-7 | TRBV29-1 | CSVSGTSGFYEQYF | TGCAGCGTTTCCGGGACTAGCGGCTTCTACGAGCAGTACTTC
many | . | TRBJ2-1 | TRBV24-1 | CATPWRENEQFF | TGTGCCACTCCGTGGAGGGAGAATGAGCAGTTCTTC
. | TRBD2 | TRBJ2-5 | TRBV7-9 | CASSSGGGLETQYF | TGTGCCAGCAGCTCCGGCGGGGGGCTGGAGACCCAGTACTTC
few | . | TRBJ1-6 | TRBV7-9 | CASSLGGNSPLHF | TGTGCCAGCAGCTTAGGGGGTAATTCACCCCTCCACTTT
. | TRBD2 | TRBJ2-3 | TRBV20-1 | CSARVIGRVTDTQYF | TGCAGTGCTAGAGTGATCGGGAGGGTCACAGATACGCAGTATTTT
. | . | TRBJ2-1 | TRBV12-3/TRBV12-4 | CASRSTILPVRFF | TGTGCCAGCAGATCTACGATTTTGCCTGTCCGGTTCTTC
many | . | TRBJ2-1 | TRBV9 | CASSARDSSYNEQFF | TGTGCCAGCAGCGCGAGGGATAGCTCCTACAATGAGCAGTTCTTC
many | . | TRBJ1-4 | TRBV29-1 | CSVVDSVNEKLFF | TGCAGCGTTGTAGACTCCGTTAATGAAAAACTGTTTTTT
many | TRBD1 | TRBJ1-2 | TRBV5-6 | CASSSGTGIRGYTF | TGTGCCAGCAGCTCAGGGACAGGGATACGTGGCTACACCTTC
. | TRBD2 | TRBJ2-1 | TRBV27 | CASSLRSGTSGYRSYNEQFF | TGTGCCAGCAGTTTAAGGTCCGGGACTAGCGGGTACCGCTCCTACAATGAGCAGTTCTTC
many | . | TRBJ2-7 | TRBV10-3 | CAISESLGGGYEQYF | TGTGCCATCAGTGAGTCGTTGGGGGGAGGCTACGAGCAGTACTTC
few | . | TRBJ2-5 | TRBV30 | CAWSAGGQSRTQYF | TGTGCCTGGAGTGCTGGCGGACAGTCAAGGACCCAGTACTTC
many | . | TRBJ2-7 | TRBV6-5 | CASSYREWHEQYF | TGTGCCAGCAGTTACCGGGAGTGGCACGAGCAGTACTTC
many | . | TRBJ2-7 | TRBV7-9 | CASSSTPSYEQYF | TGTGCCAGCAGTTCGACTCCGTCCTACGAGCAGTACTTC
. | . | TRBJ2-3 | TRBV19 | CASSLPGTETQYF | TGTGCCAGTTCCCTGCCGGGCACAGAAACGCAGTATTTT
many | . | TRBJ1-2 | TRBV7-9 | CASSLESRGYGYTF | TGTGCCAGCAGCTTAGAGAGTCGTGGCTATGGCTACACCTTC
many | . | TRBJ2-1 | TRBV29-1 | CSVSEGYNEQFF | TGCAGTGTAAGCGAGGGGTACAATGAGCAGTTCTTC
many | . | TRBJ1-1 | TRBV6-5 | CASTRGALNTEAFF | TGTGCCAGCACCCGAGGCGCCCTGAACACTGAAGCTTTCTTT
many | . | TRBJ1-5 | TRBV6-6 | CASSTQGNQPQHF | TGTGCCAGCAGCACCCAGGGAAATCAGCCCCAGCATTTT
many | . | TRBJ2-6 | TRBV28 | CATVRERGNSGANVLTF | TGTGCCACCGTCCGGGAGAGGGGAAACTCTGGGGCCAACGTCCTGACTTTC
many | . | TRBJ1-3 | TRBV7-6 | CASSYKGPSSGNTIYF | TGTGCCAGCAGCTACAAAGGACCAAGCTCTGGAAACACCATATATTTT
many | . | TRBJ2-3 | TRBV7-3 | CASSRDTNADTQYF | TGTGCCAGCAGCCGCGACACGAACGCAGATACGCAGTATTTT
. | . | TRBJ2-3 | TRBV5-4 | CASSWDPTDTQYF | TGTGCCAGCAGCTGGGACCCCACAGATACGCAGTATTTT
few | TRBD1 | TRBJ2-7 | TRBV2 | CAIRVRDRPNEQYF | TGTGCCATCAGGGTGAGGGACAGGCCTAATGAGCAGTACTTC
many | TRBD1 | TRBJ2-3 | TRBV7-8 | CASSLDGQGRYTQYF | TGTGCCAGCAGCTTAGACGGACAGGGGAGGTATACGCAGTATTTT
few | TRBD2 | TRBJ2-5 | TRBV27 | CASRTMSGGQETQYF | TGTGCCAGCAGAACTATGAGCGGGGGTCAAGAGACCCAGTACTTC
. | . | TRBJ1-1 | TRBV6-6 | CASSYGGKDTEAFF | TGTGCCAGCAGTTACGGGGGTAAGGACACTGAAGCTTTCTTT
medium-sized | . | TRBJ2-2 | TRBV7-6 | CASSSTWTGELFF | TGTGCCAGCAGCTCTACGTGGACCGGGGAGCTGTTTTTT
once | TRBD2 | TRBJ2-3 | TRBV20-1 | CSALAGTTDTQYF | TGCAGTGCCCTAGCGGGAACCACAGATACGCAGTATTTT
many | . | TRBJ1-1 | TRBV12-3/TRBV12-4 | CASSPGGWTEAFF | TGTGCCAGCAGTCCGGGGGGGTGGACTGAAGCTTTCTTT
. | TRBD2 | TRBJ2-1 | TRBV24-1 | CATERGYPTSATWNEQFF | TGTGCCACAGAGAGGGGATACCCGACTAGCGCTACATGGAATGAGCAGTTCTTC
many | . | TRBJ2-3 | TRBV29-1 | CSVTKGPTDTQYF | TGCAGCGTCACAAAAGGCCCCACAGATACGCAGTATTTT
many | TRBD1 | TRBJ2-3 | TRBV25-1 | CASSWTGGTDTQYF | TGTGCCAGCAGTTGGACAGGGGGCACAGATACGCAGTATTTT
many | . | TRBJ2-2 | TRBV7-2 | CASSSRPSNTGELFF | TGTGCCAGCAGCTCAAGACCTTCGAACACCGGGGAGCTGTTTTTT
few | TRBD2 | TRBJ2-7 | TRBV28 | CASSLQRDYPYEQYF | TGTGCCAGCAGTTTACAGCGGGACTATCCGTACGAGCAGTACTTC
few | TRBD2 | TRBJ2-2 | TRBV30 | CAWSPGLAVTGELFF | TGTGCCTGGAGCCCGGGACTAGCGGTTACCGGGGAGCTGTTTTTT
many | TRBD1 | TRBJ1-4 | TRBV6-5 | CASSKQGREKLFF | TGTGCCAGCAGTAAACAGGGGAGAGAAAAACTGTTTTTT
many | TRBD1 | TRBJ2-4 | TRBV24-1 | CATSDSGTGAKNIQYF | TGTGCCACCAGTGACTCCGGGACAGGGGCCAAAAACATTCAGTACTTC
few | . | TRBJ2-2 | TRBV27 | CASRPWASNTGELFF | TGTGCCAGCAGACCTTGGGCCTCGAACACCGGGGAGCTGTTTTTT
medium-sized | TRBD2 | TRBJ2-7 | TRBV28 | CASSLQRELNEQYF | TGTGCCAGCAGTTTACAGCGGGAGTTGAACGAGCAGTACTTC